This T cell receptor beta chain was observed in a study of blood T cell repertoires in COVID-19. Study-level background: Sites across the United States, Italy and Spain contributed samples from acute and convalescent COVID-19.

With regard to this clone: The same CDR3 can be traced to other DNA sequences in this sample.

In terms of age and location, participants ranged from about 18 to 90 years and lived in about two dozen US areas. Symptom resolution, clearance, or two negative PCRs marked the recovered donors of Cohort 3. Assay used: immunoSEQ multiplex PCR; TCRdb lists only in-frame clones, some missing. This sample has some 100,000 clones, with about 86% found just once. The J segment lost 10 bases and the V segment lost 0 bases, leaving 4 bases of the junction unmatched. This CDR3 has 14 amino acids. The germline CDR1 and CDR2 sequences are SGHRS and YFSETQ. V is TRBV5-1 and J is TRBJ2-4, with 10 bases lining up with TRBD1. The receptor was isolated from a woman in her forties or fifties who had recovered from COVID-19. Sequenced: PBMCs or T cells enriched from blood (not recorded which). This CDR3 is CASSLGTGGNIQYF. CDR3 nucleotide sequence: TGCGCCAGCAGCTTGGGGACAGGGGGGAATATTCAGTACTTC.